This TCR beta chain was recorded in a study of STAT3 mutations in large granular lymphocyte leukemia. Overall study: Among longitudinally sequenced T-LGLL patients, roughly half had canonical activating STAT3 mutations detected. General study findings and limits: Persisting codominant clonotypes may have hidden a small pathogenic clone. Some patients had dominant TCR clones larger than their STAT3 mutant burden. In T-cell large granular lymphocyte leukemia, about half of patients showed multiple immunodominant subclonotypes.

Germline V gives CDR1 MNHNY, CDR2 SVGAGI (reference sequence). J was trimmed by 9 bases and V by 6 bases; bases with no gene match: 11. The CDR3 extends over 14 amino acids. Using immunoSEQ multiplex PCR, the repertoire was profiled, and TCRdb retains in-frame clones only, with some absent. The sample contains 15,000 or so clones, approximately 81% of which appear only once. In the case of this clone: The antigen remains undetermined.

The chain employs TRBV6-6 and TRBJ1-5; TRBD1 matches 7 bases. The sequence was collected from a man in his sixties with T-cell large granular lymphocyte leukemia. Some clones in this sample may be carry-over from other donors' samples. Sequenced sample: peripheral blood mononuclear cells. CDR3 coding DNA: TGTGCCAGCAGCACCAGGGACAGCGGGACGCCCCAGCATTTT. Residues: CASSTRDSGTPQHF.